The rows below give T cell receptor beta chains drawn from one sample of a study of blood T cell repertoires in COVID-19. The assay was immunoSEQ multiplex PCR, and TCRdb's table has in-frame clones only and misses some. The repertoire includes more than 150,000 clones, roughly nine tenths of them detected once, and around 7% sits in the top ten. The specimen sequenced was peripheral blood. These receptors originate from a man aged 40-49 years with acute or convalescent COVID-19. Both conserved end residues are part of each CDR3. D genes are given only for firm matches. Expanded clones get a size class; other rows say once, few or many, or leave the size out.

D gene	V gene	J gene	CDR3 length	clone size	CDR3 protein	CDR3 DNA
NA	TRBV19	TRBJ1-1	15	NA	CASSIGGLRNTEAFF	TGTGCCAGTAGTATAGGAGGGCTTAGGAACACTGAAGCTTTCTTT
TRBD1	TRBV7-2	TRBJ2-3	15	NA	CASSSYRGLADTQYF	TGTGCCAGCAGTTCCTACAGGGGGTTGGCAGATACGCAGTATTTT
NA	TRBV10-1	TRBJ2-7	13	few	CASSPVVTGEQYF	TGCGCCAGCAGTCCCGTTGTTACGGGCGAGCAGTACTTC
NA	TRBV19	TRBJ2-5	12	NA	CASRDGGETQYF	TGTGCCAGTAGAGACGGGGGAGAGACCCAGTACTTC
NA	TRBV15	TRBJ2-5	15	once	CATSLRSRGQETQYF	TGTGCCACCAGCCTTCGCTCCAGAGGGCAAGAGACCCAGTACTTC
TRBD2	TRBV29-1	TRBJ2-1	14	NA	CTCQGGGLYNEQFF	TGCACCTGCCAGGGCGGGGGACTCTACAATGAGCAGTTCTTC
NA	TRBV24-1	TRBJ2-1	15	NA	CATSDFRGSYNEQFF	TGTGCCACCAGTGATTTCAGGGGCTCCTACAATGAGCAGTTCTTC
NA	TRBV7-3	TRBJ1-1	14	NA	CASSSSGGHTEAFF	TGTGCCAGCAGCTCTTCGGGGGGCCACACTGAAGCTTTCTTT
TRBD1	TRBV29-1	TRBJ1-1	14	NA	CSAATGTIYTEAFF	TGCAGCGCCGCGACAGGGACCATCTACACTGAAGCTTTCTTT
NA	TRBV30	TRBJ2-2	12	NA	CAWSFLSGELFF	TGTGCCTGGAGTTTCCTTTCCGGGGAGCTGTTTTTT
TRBD1	TRBV27	TRBJ1-6	18	NA	CASSLFSRQGFPNSPLHF	TGTGCCAGCAGTTTATTCTCCCGACAGGGGTTCCCCAATTCACCCCTCCACTTT
TRBD1	TRBV6-5	TRBJ1-5	14	once	CASTEGASNQPQHF	TGTGCCAGCACGGAGGGGGCTAGCAATCAGCCCCAGCATTTT
TRBD1	TRBV6-6	TRBJ2-6	19	NA	CASSRYGQGAASGANVLTF	TGTGCCAGCAGTCGATACGGACAGGGGGCGGCTTCTGGGGCCAACGTCCTGACTTTC
NA	TRBV6-5	TRBJ2-7	13	NA	CASSYSGVDEQYF	TGTGCCAGCAGTTACTCGGGAGTTGACGAGCAGTACTTC
NA	TRBV5-3	TRBJ1-3	11	once	CARSFLLSIYF	TGTGCCAGAAGCTTCCTACTGAGCATATATTTT
NA	TRBV21-1	TRBJ1-4	14	once	CAGPAAGRNEKLFF	TGTGCCGGTCCCGCGGCGGGTAGGAATGAAAAACTGTTTTTT
NA	TRBV5-4	TRBJ2-1	14	NA	CASSLQGSYNEQFF	TGTGCCAGCAGCTTACAGGGCTCCTACAATGAGCAGTTCTTC
NA	TRBV6-2/TRBV6-3	TRBJ2-7	17	NA	CASSYSKVTGRIYEQYF	TGTGCCAGCAGTTACTCGAAAGTGACAGGGAGGATCTACGAGCAGTACTTC
TRBD1	TRBV4-2	TRBJ1-4	14	NA	CASSPDRGGEKLFF	TGTGCCAGCAGCCCGGACAGGGGTGGAGAAAAACTGTTTTTT
NA	TRBV4-3	TRBJ2-4	17	few	CASSQTTGSTSKNIQYF	TGCGCCAGCAGCCAAACTACAGGTTCCACATCCAAAAACATTCAGTACTTC
TRBD1	TRBV2	TRBJ1-1	17	NA	CASSWGTGRIGLTEAFF	TGTGCCAGCAGTTGGGGGACAGGGCGGATTGGGCTCACTGAAGCTTTCTTT
NA	TRBV6-5	TRBJ1-1	16	few	CASSYRKAGQHTEAFF	TGTGCCAGCAGTTACCGTAAGGCAGGGCAACACACTGAAGCTTTCTTT
NA	TRBV28	TRBJ2-5	13	NA	CASSLSQPETQYF	TGTGCCAGCAGTTTATCACAGCCAGAGACCCAGTACTTC
TRBD1	TRBV24-1	TRBJ1-1	14	NA	CATSESGTGVEAFF	TGTGCCACCAGTGAATCCGGGACAGGGGTTGAAGCTTTCTTT
TRBD2	TRBV7-6	TRBJ2-1	17	NA	CASSVGGGRGAYNEQFF	TGTGCCAGCAGTGTGGGAGGTGGGCGGGGGGCCTACAATGAGCAGTTCTTC
TRBD2	TRBV7-2	TRBJ2-3	15	once	CASSYQAGDTDTQYF	TGTGCCAGCAGCTATCAGGCGGGGGACACAGATACGCAGTATTTT